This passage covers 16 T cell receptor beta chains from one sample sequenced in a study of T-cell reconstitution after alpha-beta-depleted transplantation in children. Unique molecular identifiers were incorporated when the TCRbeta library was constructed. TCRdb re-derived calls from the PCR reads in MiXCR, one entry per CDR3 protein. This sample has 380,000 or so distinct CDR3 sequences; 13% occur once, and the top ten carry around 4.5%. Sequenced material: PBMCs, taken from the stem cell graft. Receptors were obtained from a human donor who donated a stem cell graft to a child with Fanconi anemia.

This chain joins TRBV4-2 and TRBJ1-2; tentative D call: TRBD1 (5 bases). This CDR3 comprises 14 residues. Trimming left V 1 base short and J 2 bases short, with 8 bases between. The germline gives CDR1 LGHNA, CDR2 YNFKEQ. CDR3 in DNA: TGTGCCAGCAGCCAAGTCCAGGGAAACTATGGCTACACCTTC. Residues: CASSQVQGNYGYTF.

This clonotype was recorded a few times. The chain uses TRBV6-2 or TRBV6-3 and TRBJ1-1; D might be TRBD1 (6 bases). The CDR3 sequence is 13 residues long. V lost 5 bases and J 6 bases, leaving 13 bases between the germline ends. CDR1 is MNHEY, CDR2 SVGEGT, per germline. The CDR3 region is CASSPTGSPEAFF. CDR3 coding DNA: TGTGCCAGCAGTCCTACAGGGAGCCCTGAAGCTTTCTTT.

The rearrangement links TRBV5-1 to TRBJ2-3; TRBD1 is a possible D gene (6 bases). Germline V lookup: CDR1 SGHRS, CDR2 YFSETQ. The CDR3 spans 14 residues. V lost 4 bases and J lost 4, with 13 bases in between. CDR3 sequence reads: CASSGGLDADTQYF. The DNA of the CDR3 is TGCGCCAGCAGCGGGGGCTTGGACGCAGATACGCAGTATTTT.

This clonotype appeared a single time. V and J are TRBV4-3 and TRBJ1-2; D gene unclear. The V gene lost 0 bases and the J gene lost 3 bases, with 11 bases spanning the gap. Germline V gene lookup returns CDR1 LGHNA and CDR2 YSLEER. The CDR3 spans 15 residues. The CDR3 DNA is TGCGCCAGCAGCCAAGAACGGCGCGGCCACTATGGCTACACCTTC. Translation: CASSQERRGHYGYTF.

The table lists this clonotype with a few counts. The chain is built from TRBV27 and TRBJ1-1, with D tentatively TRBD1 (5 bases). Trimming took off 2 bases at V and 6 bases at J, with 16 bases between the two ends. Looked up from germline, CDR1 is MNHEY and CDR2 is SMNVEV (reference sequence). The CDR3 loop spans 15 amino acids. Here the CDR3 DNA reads TGTGCCAGCAGTTTAAGGGGTCAGGAAGTCGCTGAAGCTTTCTTT. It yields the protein CASSLRGQEVAEAFF.

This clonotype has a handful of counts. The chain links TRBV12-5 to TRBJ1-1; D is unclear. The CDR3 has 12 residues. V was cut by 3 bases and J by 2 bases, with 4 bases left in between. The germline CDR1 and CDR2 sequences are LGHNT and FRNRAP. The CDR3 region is CASGFENTEAFF. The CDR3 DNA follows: TGTGCTAGTGGTTTTGAAAACACTGAAGCTTTCTTT.

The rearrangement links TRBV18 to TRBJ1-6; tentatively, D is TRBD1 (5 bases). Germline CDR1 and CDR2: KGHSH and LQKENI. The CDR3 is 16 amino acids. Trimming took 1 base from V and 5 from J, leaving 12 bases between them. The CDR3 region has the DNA TGTGCCAGCTCACCACGGGCAGGGACTAATAATTCACCCCTCCACTTT. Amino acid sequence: CASSPRAGTNNSPLHF. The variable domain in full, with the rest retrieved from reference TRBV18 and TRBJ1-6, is NAGVMQNPRHLVRRRGQEARLRCSPMKGHSHVYWYRQLPEEGLKFMVYLQKENIIDESGMPKERFSAEFPKEGPSILRIQQVVRGDSAAYFCASSPRAGTNNSPLHFGNGTRLTVT.

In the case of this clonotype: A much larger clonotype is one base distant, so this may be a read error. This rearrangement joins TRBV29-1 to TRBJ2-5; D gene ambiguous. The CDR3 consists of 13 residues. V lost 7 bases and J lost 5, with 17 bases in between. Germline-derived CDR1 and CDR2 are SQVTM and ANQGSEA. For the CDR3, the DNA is TGCAGCGCCTCGTTCGGTATACATGAGACCCAGTACTTC. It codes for CSASFGIHETQYF.

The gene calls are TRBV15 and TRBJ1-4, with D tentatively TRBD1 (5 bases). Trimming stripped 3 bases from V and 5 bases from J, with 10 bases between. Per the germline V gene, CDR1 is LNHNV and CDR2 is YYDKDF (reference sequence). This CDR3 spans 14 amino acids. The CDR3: CATSSRDENEKLFF. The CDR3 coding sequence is TGTGCCACCAGCAGCAGGGACGAAAATGAAAAACTGTTTTTT.

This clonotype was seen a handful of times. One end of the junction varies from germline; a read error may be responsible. The CDR3 coding sequence is TGTGCCAGCAACCAAAGGGGGGGGGACACCGGGGAGCTGTTTTTT. This encodes CASNQRGGDTGELFF. This chain connects TRBV4-2 to TRBJ2-2, with D tentatively TRBD2 (7 bases). The CDR3 has 15 residues. Germline V gene data show CDR1 as LGHNA and CDR2 as YNFKEQ.

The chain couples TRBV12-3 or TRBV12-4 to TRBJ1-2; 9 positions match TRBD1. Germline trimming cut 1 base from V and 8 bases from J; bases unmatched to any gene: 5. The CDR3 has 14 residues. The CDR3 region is CASSLGDRVRGYTF. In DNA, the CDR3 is TGTGCCAGCAGTTTAGGGGACAGGGTGCGGGGCTACACCTTC.

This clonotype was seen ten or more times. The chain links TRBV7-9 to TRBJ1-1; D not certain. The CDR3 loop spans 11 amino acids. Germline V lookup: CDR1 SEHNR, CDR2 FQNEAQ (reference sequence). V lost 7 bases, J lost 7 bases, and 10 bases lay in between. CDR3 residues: CASNMTFEAFF. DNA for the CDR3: TGTGCCAGCAATATGACCTTTGAAGCTTTCTTT.

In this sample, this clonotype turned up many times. CDR3 nucleotide sequence: TGTGCCAGCAGGGTGCAAGGGGGCACAGATACGCAGTATTTT. Translated, it gives CASRVQGGTDTQYF. The J gene is TRBJ2-3, the V gene TRBV5-5; D might be TRBD1 (5 bases). In germline, CDR1 is SGHKS, CDR2 YYEKEE (reference sequence). This CDR3 has 14 amino acids. Trimming took 5 bases from V and 1 from J, leaving 11 bases between them.

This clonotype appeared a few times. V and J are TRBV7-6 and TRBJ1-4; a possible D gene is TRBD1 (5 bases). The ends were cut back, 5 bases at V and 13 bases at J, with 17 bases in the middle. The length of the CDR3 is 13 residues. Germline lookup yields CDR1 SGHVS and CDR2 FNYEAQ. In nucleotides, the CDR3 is TGTGCCAGCAGCCCAGAGGGGACCCCAGGACTGTTTTTT. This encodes CASSPEGTPGLFF.

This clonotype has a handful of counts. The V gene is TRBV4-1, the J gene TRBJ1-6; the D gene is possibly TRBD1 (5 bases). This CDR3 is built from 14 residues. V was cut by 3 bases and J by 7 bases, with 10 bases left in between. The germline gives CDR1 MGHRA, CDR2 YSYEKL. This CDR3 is CASSQRGKNSPLHF. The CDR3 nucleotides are TGCGCCAGCAGCCAGAGGGGTAAAAATTCACCCCTCCACTTT.

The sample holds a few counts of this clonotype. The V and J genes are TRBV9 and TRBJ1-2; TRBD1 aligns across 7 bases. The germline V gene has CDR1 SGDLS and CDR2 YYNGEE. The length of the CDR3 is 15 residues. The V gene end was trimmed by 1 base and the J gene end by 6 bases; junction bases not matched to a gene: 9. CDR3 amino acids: CASSVRTGVRDGYTF. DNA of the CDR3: TGTGCCAGCAGCGTACGGACAGGTGTAAGGGATGGCTACACCTTC.